This TCR beta chain was obtained from a study of CD8 T cells in ankylosing spondylitis. General study results and limits: Disease-linked clones bore a CD8+ phenotype and were relatively rare in peripheral blood.

This CDR3 is 20 amino acids long. V shed 2 bases and J 2 bases; nucleotides not matched to a gene: 10. CDR1 and CDR2 from the germline V gene are MNHEY and SVGEGT. This clonotype was counted between two and nine times. Antigen specificity is unknown. TCRdb re-called the 5' RACE reads through MiXCR, storing one row per CDR3 protein. Among hundreds of thousands of distinct CDR3 sequences listed, about a fifth were seen once. Sequences were obtained from blood, either unsorted or a sorted T cell fraction (not recorded which). The chain carries TRBV6-2 or TRBV6-3 and TRBJ2-6; 12 nucleotides match TRBD1. This TCR was sampled from a female donor with ankylosing spondylitis or in good health (not recorded which). The CDR3 spells CASSYGTGGLIIPGANVLTF. CDR3 DNA sequence: TGTGCCAGCAGTTACGGGACAGGGGGCCTAATTATCCCTGGGGCCAACGTCCTGACTTTC.